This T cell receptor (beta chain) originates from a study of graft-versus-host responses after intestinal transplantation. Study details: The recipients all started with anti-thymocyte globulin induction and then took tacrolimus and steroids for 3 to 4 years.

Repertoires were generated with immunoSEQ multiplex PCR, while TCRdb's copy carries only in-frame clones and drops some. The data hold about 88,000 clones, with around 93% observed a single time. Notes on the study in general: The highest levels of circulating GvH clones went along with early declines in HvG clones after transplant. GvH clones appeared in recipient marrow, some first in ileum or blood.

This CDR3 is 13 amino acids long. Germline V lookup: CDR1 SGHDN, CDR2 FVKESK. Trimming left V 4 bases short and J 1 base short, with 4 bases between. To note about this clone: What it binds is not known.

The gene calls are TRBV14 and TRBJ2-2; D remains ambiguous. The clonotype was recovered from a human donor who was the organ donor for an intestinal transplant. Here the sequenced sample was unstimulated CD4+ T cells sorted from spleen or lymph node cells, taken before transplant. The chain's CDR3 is CASSRQNTGELFF. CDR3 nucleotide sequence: TGTGCCAGCAGCCGACAGAACACCGGGGAGCTGTTTTTT.